This T cell receptor (beta chain) was sequenced in a study of blood T cells in healthy people across ages (dated by TCRdb to the mid-2010s). For the study in its entirety: In model experiments, template switching captured about one uniquely barcoded TCR beta cDNA molecule for every two T cells. Two additional independent replicas of 1 million unique cDNA reads from the same blood draw were analyzed for two donors (one aged 18 to 30 and one aged 80 or older). The study measured age-related changes in TCR beta repertoire diversity using deep sequencing normalized with unique cDNA molecular identifiers. Donors were grouped into four age groups: young (average approximately 16 years), middle-aged (approximately 41), aged (roughly 67) and long-lived (about 90).

Receptors were amplified or captured by 5' RACE. The sequencing machine was an Illumina HiSeq 2500. A second PCR of about 6 to 11 cycles was performed with a sample-barcoded 5' primer and a J-beta primer mix. A template-switch 5' adaptor carrying 12 random nucleotides introduced a unique molecular identifier onto each TCR beta cDNA molecule. At least 2.5 million CDR3-containing paired-end reads were obtained from each sample. The Mint cDNA synthesis kit, primed by a TRBC-specific oligonucleotide, was used to synthesize first-strand cDNA from all RNA. Following uracil-DNA glycosylase treatment, a first 18-cycle PCR with universal primers M1SS and BC2_uni_R was performed on all cDNA. Under the source paper's analysis protocol: Each sample was normalized by randomly selecting 1 million high-quality reads, each carrying a distinct molecular identifier. Instead of being binned into consensus sequences, reads with shared molecular identifiers were discarded. MiTCR, with a Q25 quality threshold and the strictest error-elimination algorithm, was used for CDR3 identification, clonotype clustering and error correction. Lower-bound total TCR beta diversity was estimated with a nonparametric unseen species model using Euler transformation. Starting from the raw public reads, TCRdb applied fastp trimming at Q25, assembled clones with MiXCR and retained in-frame beta chains. Rows are unified per CDR3 protein, each entry keeping the most common DNA and genes. The V and J calls here are based on TCRdb, not the publication. The sample table lists about 760,000 distinct CDR3 sequences, roughly 25% of them with a count of one. The top ten clones comprise more than 8% of the sample.

This clonotype has only a few counts. No antigen is known for it. Base qualities were left out, and no much larger clone turns up one base away. Systemically healthy Caucasian individuals from Russia, some 36 in total and aged about 6 to 100 years, were included as donors. Approximately 10 milliliters of peripheral blood were collected from each donor into EDTA-treated Vacutainer tubes. Ficoll-Paque density-gradient centrifugation was used to isolate PBMCs, with at least 6 million per sample. Trizol reagent was used to extract total RNA from PBMCs, with at least 6 micrograms per sample. For every donor, flow cytometry on a PBMC aliquot measured the percentage of naive CD45RAhigh/CD27high T cells. Study-wide conclusions, independent of this receptor: Conclusive comparison of naive and antigen-experienced compartments was prevented by the profiling of bulk unsorted PBMCs. The CMV infection status of donors was not known, potentially confounding age-related changes in expanded clonotypes. A strong correlation was found between observed TCR beta diversity and the percentage of naive T cells measured by flow cytometry. Observed TCR beta diversity per million T cells fell roughly linearly with age, and a significant reduction was already apparent by age about 36. Compared with the aged group, more naive CD4+ T cells, fewer expanded clones and increased TCR diversity were shown by the long-lived group, suggesting age selection. Estimates of total diversity based on one million sequenced T cells were regarded as lower bounds and as underestimates.

The germline V gene (reference sequence) supplies CDR1 LGHDT and CDR2 YNNKEL. Spanning cysteine to phenylalanine, the CDR3 consists of 13 amino acids. The read is trimmed to its CDR3 DNA, 39 bases read in frame from base 1. Between the V and J ends, shortened by 1 base and 12 bases respectively, the junction contains 15 bases. These data were also reused for a study on T cells of mothers and their children. The second study's authors report: Nine systemically healthy Caucasian individuals served as donors, namely three mothers together with their six children. cDNA synthesis consumed the entire amount of extracted RNA, loaded at approximately 1.4 ug RNA in each 15 ul reaction. In the second PCR, the M1S primer added sample barcodes and 2-4 random nucleotides. Each mother yielded over 8.5 million TCR beta CDR3 reads and each child about 3 million reads. In both related and unrelated pairs, thymic selection shapes the output of TCR recombination in a similar way, with inherited differences having only a minor effect. Related mother-child pairs always showed normalized repertoire overlap that was slightly higher than in unrelated mother-child pairs, though the difference was never significant. Persistent microchimeric T cell clones were not detected, at a sensitivity of approximately 98 clones per million clonotypes. In the study, deep NGS was used to compare the TCR beta repertoires of mothers and children, and features distinguishing related mother-child pairs from unrelated individuals were sought. Mothers averaged around 40 +/- 4 years of age and children averaged about 10 +/- 4 years. Libraries were sequenced on Illumina HiSeq 2000 with 100+100 nt paired-end reads after adapter ligation with NEBNext reagents. To prevent cross-contamination, the mother and child libraries were prepared a month apart and were sequenced in separate runs. Between roughly 450,000 and 2,000,000 distinct TCR beta clonotypes were identified per donor. Naive TCR beta clonotypes were estimated from low-frequency clonotypes matched to each donor's FACS-determined naive share, without sorting.

Material for sequencing was blood. The receptor was derived from a boy younger than 18 in good health. The V gene is TRBV3-1 and the J gene is TRBJ2-5; the D region possibly corresponds to TRBD1 (6 bases align). The DNA is as follows: TGTGCCAGCAGCCAAGGGACAGAAGGGATGGAGTACTTC. This encodes CASSQGTEGMEYF.